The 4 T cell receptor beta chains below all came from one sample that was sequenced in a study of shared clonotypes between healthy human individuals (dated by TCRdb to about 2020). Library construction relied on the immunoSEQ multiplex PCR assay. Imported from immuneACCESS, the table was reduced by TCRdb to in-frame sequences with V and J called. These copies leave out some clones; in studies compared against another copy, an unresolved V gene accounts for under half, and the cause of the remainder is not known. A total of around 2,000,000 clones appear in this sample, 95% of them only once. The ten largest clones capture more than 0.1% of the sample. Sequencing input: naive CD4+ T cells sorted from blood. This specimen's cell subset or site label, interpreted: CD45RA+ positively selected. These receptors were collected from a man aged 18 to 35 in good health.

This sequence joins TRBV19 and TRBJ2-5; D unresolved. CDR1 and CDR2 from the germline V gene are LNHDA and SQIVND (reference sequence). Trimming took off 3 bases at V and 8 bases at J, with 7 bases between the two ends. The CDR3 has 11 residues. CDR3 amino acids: CASSIGPTQYF. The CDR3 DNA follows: TGTGCCAGTAGTATCGGGCCTACCCAGTACTTC. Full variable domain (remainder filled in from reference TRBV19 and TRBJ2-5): DGGITQSPKYLFRKEGQNVTLSCEQNLNHDAMYWYRQDPGQGLRLIYYSQIVNDFQKGDIAEGYSVSREKKESFPLTVTSAQKNPTAFYLCASSIGPTQYFGPGTRLLVL.

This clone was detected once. The CDR3 nucleotides read TGTGCCAGCAGCGGCAGGACAGGGCAGAACACTGAAGCTTTCTTT. Amino acid sequence: CASSGRTGQNTEAFF. This sequence joins TRBV9 and TRBJ1-1; 8 bases match TRBD1. CDR1 and CDR2 from the germline V gene are SGDLS and YYNGEE. The CDR3 sequence is 15 residues long. V lost 3 bases to trimming and J lost 1 base; unmatched junction nucleotides: 5. Full variable domain (rest looked up from reference TRBV9 and TRBJ1-1): DSGVTQTPKHLITATGQRVTLRCSPRSGDLSVYWYQQSLDQGLQFLIQYYNGEERAKGNILERFSAQQFPDLHSELNLSSLELGDSALYFCASSGRTGQNTEAFFGQGTRLTVV.

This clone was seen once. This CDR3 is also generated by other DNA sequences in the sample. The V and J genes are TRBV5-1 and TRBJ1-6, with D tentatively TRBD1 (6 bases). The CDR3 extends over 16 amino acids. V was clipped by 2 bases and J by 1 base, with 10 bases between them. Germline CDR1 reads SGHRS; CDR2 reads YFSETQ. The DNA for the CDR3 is TGCGCCAGCAGCTTTGGGGGCAGTTCCTATAATTCACCCCTCCACTTT. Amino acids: CASSFGGSSYNSPLHF. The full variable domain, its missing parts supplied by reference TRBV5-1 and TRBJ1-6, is KAGVTQTPRYLIKTRGQQVTLSCSPISGHRSVSWYQQTPGQGLQFLFEYFSETQRNKGNFPGRFSGRQFSNSRSEMNVSTLELGDSALYLCASSFGGSSYNSPLHFGNGTRLTVT.

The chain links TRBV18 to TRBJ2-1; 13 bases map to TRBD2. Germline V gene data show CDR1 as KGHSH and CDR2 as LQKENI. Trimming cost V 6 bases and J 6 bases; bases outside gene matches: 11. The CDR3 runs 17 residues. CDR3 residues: CASSSALTSGRANEQFF. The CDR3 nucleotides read TGTGCCAGCTCGTCAGCCCTAACTAGCGGGAGGGCCAATGAGCAGTTCTTC.